The clone carrying this T cell receptor (beta chain) is labeled medium-sized (0.01 to 0.1%). Germline V CDR1 and CDR2: MNHEY, SMNVEV (reference sequence). The CDR3 is 14 residues long. The V and J ends lost 5 bases and 4 bases, in that order; junction bases with no gene match: 4. Each TRB amplification used roughly 230-550 ng of genomic DNA from blood. This specimen belongs to a study of T and B cells in COVID-19 patients. Study in general: Most recovered patients had mild to moderate COVID-19 treated as outpatients. Critical illness requiring mechanical ventilation or extracorporeal membrane oxygenation affected about 60% of the 20 active-infection patients.

Multiplex PCR with BIOMED2 TRB-A/B primer pools amplified TRB rearrangements. TCRdb recomputed calls from the multiplex PCR reads with MiXCR, one row per CDR3 protein. The sample gives about 7,600 distinct CDR3 sequences, over 25% of which show up once; approximately 12% is in the top ten. The TCR sequence derives from a human donor with active COVID-19. Sequenced: blood. J is TRBJ2-3 and V is TRBV27; 9 nucleotides match TRBD2. CDR3 DNA: TGTGCCAGCAGTCCTCGACTAGCGGCAGATACGCAGTATTTT. Protein: CASSPRLAADTQYF.